This TCR beta chain was profiled in a study of shared clonotypes between healthy human individuals. The overall study: The study used three CD4 naive, three CD4 memory, two CD8 naive and one CD8 memory plate per donor. General study results and limits: Despite large depth, sorted-subset datasets appeared incompletely sequenced. The expectation was that sequencing depth would affect clonotype sharing among donors.

A word on this clone: Its target is not known.

Per the original data handling: There were no quality scores in the junction-only immunoSEQ sequences, so filtering differed. Assay: immunoSEQ multiplex PCR; the TCRdb copy retains only in-frame clones and omits some. V, J and clone size are those of that table, while D and trimming were read from the DNA. Of over a million clones listed, approximately 98% are singletons. The clonotype comes from a man younger than 45 in good health. Sequenced material: naive CD4+ T cells sorted from blood. Sample subset: CD45RA+ positively selected.

CDR3 DNA sequence: TGTGCCAGCAGCCTCAGGGGCAGGGTCTCCGGGGAGCTGTTTTTT. Its translation: CASSLRGRVSGELFF. V gene TRBV5-6 combines with J gene TRBJ2-2, with a weak D call TRBD1 (6 bases). The CDR3 consists of 15 residues. Trimming shortened V by 4 bases and J by 6 bases, and 16 bases separated the two germline ends. The germline V gene encodes CDR1 SGHDT and CDR2 YYEEEE.